Below are 31 T cell receptor beta chains sequenced from a single sample in a study of tumor-infiltrating lymphocytes in primary liver carcinoma. The authors made TCR beta cDNA from roughly 480 ng total RNA with a constant-region primer. Investigators got TCR beta libraries out of three nested multiplex PCR rounds, done with slightly modified ARM-PCR. Use of TRBV1-TRBV30 forward primers with a C-beta reverse primer characterized the first two PCR rounds, which lasted nine to eleven cycles each. Each CDR3 protein gets one entry after TCRdb re-called the multiplex PCR reads with MiXCR. The sample yields about 180,000 distinct CDR3 sequences, less than 65% seen once. Unsorted whole blood supplied the blood RNA, and germline DNA was isolated too. The sequenced sample consisted of peripheral blood. Source of these receptors: a man aged 35 to 55 with primary liver carcinoma and hepatitis B virus infection.

The genes are TRBV4-1 and TRBJ2-1, with TRBD2 identical over 10 bases. Trimming at V came to 1 base and at J to 11 bases, leaving 17 bases not matched to a gene. Germline V lookup: CDR1 MGHRA, CDR2 YSYEKL. The CDR3 is made up of 18 amino acids. CDR3 nucleotides: TGCGCCAGCAGCCAAGTAGCGCCTAGCGGGAGCCTCTGGAATAAGCAGTTCTTC. Its translation: CASSQVAPSGSLWNKQFF.

This clonotype was seen more than once but under ten times. The J gene is TRBJ2-5, the V gene TRBV12-3 or TRBV12-4, with TRBD2 identical over 8 bases. The CDR3 is 15 residues long. With V trimmed by 6 bases and J by 1 base, 7 bases remained unmatched. CDR3 DNA: TGTGCCAGCAGCCCGGGGAGCGGGAGCCAAGAGACCCAGTACTTC. Its protein is CASSPGSGSQETQYF.

This clonotype was picked up a small number of times. The gene calls are TRBV12-3 or TRBV12-4 and TRBJ2-7; no definite D call. Trimming left V 2 bases short and J 5 bases short, with 13 bases between. The CDR3 has 14 residues. The CDR3 reads CASSLRSQNDEQYF. CDR3 in DNA: TGTGCCAGCAGTTTACGCTCACAGAACGACGAGCAGTACTTC.

This clonotype was counted only a few times. The CDR3 is CASSYLRDVPDQPQHF. The CDR3 bases are TGTGCCAGCAGTTACTTGAGAGACGTCCCCGATCAGCCCCAGCATTTT. The chain is built from TRBV6-6 and TRBJ1-5; D is ambiguous. The V end lost 1 base, the J end lost 5 bases, and 15 bases lay between the germline ends. The length of the CDR3 is 16 residues. CDR1 is MNHNY and CDR2 is SVGAGI in the germline V gene (reference sequence).

Comment on this clonotype: A read error is likely, as this CDR3 ends without the conserved phenylalanine or tryptophan. The CDR3 coding sequence is TGCAGCGTTGGGGGATTTAACAAAGAGACCCAGTACCTC. It encodes CSVGGFNKETQYL. This chain links TRBV29-1 with TRBJ2-5, with unresolved D. CDR3 length: 13 amino acids. The V gene lost 4 bases and the J gene lost 3 bases, with 12 bases spanning the gap. CDR1 and CDR2 (germline): SQVTM, ANQGSEA.

Points on this clonotype: Its ends do not fully match the called genes, so a read error is possible. This chain uses TRBV5-5 with TRBJ2-5; tentatively, D is TRBD2 (5 bases). The length of the CDR3 is 16 residues. Per germline, CDR1 SGHKS and CDR2 YYEKEE (reference sequence). CDR3 protein: CASRLRRQRRQETQYF. The CDR3 DNA reads as TGTGCCAGCCGCTTGCGGCGCCAGCGGAGGCAAGAGACCCAGTACTTC. Complete variable domain (other parts from reference TRBV5-5 and TRBJ2-5): DAGVTQSPTHLIKTRGQQVTLRCSPISGHKSVSWYQQVLGQGPQFIFQYYEKEERGRGNFPDRFSARQFPNYSSELNVNALLLGDSALYLCASRLRRQRRQETQYFGPGTRLLVL.

V is TRBV28 and J is TRBJ2-5; D unresolved. This CDR3 region has 15 residues. The germline V gene has CDR1 MDHEN and CDR2 SYDVKM. The V gene lost 5 bases and the J gene lost 3 bases, with 16 bases spanning the gap. The CDR3 loop reads CASSGRRELEETQYF. CDR3 DNA: TGTGCCAGCAGTGGGCGTAGGGAATTGGAAGAGACCCAGTACTTC.

The rearrangement links TRBV10-1 to TRBJ2-1; 8 bases are a match to TRBD2. With V trimmed by 3 bases and J by 6 bases, 4 bases remained unmatched. The CDR3 loop spans 14 amino acids. Germline-derived CDR1 and CDR2 are WNHNN and SYGVQD (reference sequence). CDR3 DNA: TGCGCCAGCAGTGACGGTAGCGGGACCAATGAGCAGTTCTTC. Amino acids: CASSDGSGTNEQFF.

Notes on this clonotype: An end of the junction does not agree with germline; a read error may underlie this. The chain employs TRBV11-2 and TRBJ2-1; no definite D call. The CDR3 extends over 14 amino acids. Germline V gene data show CDR1 as SGHAT and CDR2 as FQNNGV. CDR3 sequence: CASSLVARYNEQFF. The CDR3 coding sequence is TGTGCTAGCAGCTTAGTCGCGCGTTACAATGAGCAGTTCTTC.

This clonotype was recorded a few times. This clone may be a read error of a much larger clone one base away. This rearrangement joins TRBV11-1 to TRBJ2-1, with 10 bases lining up with TRBD2. Germline CDR1 SGHAT, CDR2 FQDESV (reference sequence). The CDR3 totals 16 residues. CDR3 residues: CTSSLGSGRDHNEQFF. In DNA form, the CDR3 reads TGTACCAGCAGCTTAGGAAGCGGGAGGGACCACAATGAGCAGTTCTTC. Drawing the rest from reference TRBV11-1 and TRBJ2-1, the complete variable domain is EAEVAQSPRYKITEKSQAVAFWCDPISGHATLYWYRQILGQGPELLVQFQDESVVDDSQLPKDRFSAERLKGVDSTLKIQPAELGDSAMYLCTSSLGSGRDHNEQFFGPGTRLTVL.

This clonotype was found many times. The J gene is TRBJ2-7, the V gene TRBV6-6, with D perhaps TRBD2 (6 bases). The CDR3 length is 13 residues. V shed 0 bases and J shed 5 bases, with 8 bases lying between them. CDR1 is MNHNY, CDR2 SVGAGI, per germline (reference sequence). CDR3 DNA: TGTGCCAGCAGTTACTCGGGGGGAAACGAGCAGTACTTC. It codes for CASSYSGGNEQYF.

The sample holds one count of this clonotype. At one of its ends the junction is not consistent with the germline gene, which may arise from a read error. J is TRBJ2-7 and V is TRBV28; TRBD1 or TRBD2 may be the D gene (5 bases each). This CDR3 comprises 13 residues. Germline V CDR1 and CDR2: MDHEN, SYDVKM. In DNA form, the CDR3 reads TGTGCCTGCAGTTTGGGGACGGCGGTAGAGCAGTACTTC. It codes for CACSLGTAVEQYF.

Points on this clonotype: The CDR3 end shows no conserved phenylalanine or tryptophan, and so a read error is likely. CDR3 DNA: TGTGCCAGCAGTTTGGTCCGCGTAGAGCAGTACTTA. Translated: CASSLVRVEQYL. V and J are TRBV12-3 or TRBV12-4 and TRBJ2-7, with no clear D. Trimming shortened V by 3 bases and J by 7 bases, and 10 bases separated the two germline ends. The CDR3 is made up of 12 amino acids.

The genes are TRBV11-2 and TRBJ2-3; D may be TRBD1 or TRBD2 (5 bases each). V was pared by 5 bases and J by 4 bases, with 16 bases between. Germline V lookup: CDR1 SGHAT, CDR2 FQNNGV. The CDR3 runs 15 residues. The CDR3 DNA is TGTGCCAGCAGCCGGGCACGGGGACGGGCAGATACGCAGTATTTT. Protein sequence: CASSRARGRADTQYF. Drawing the rest from reference TRBV11-2 and TRBJ2-3, the complete variable domain is EAGVAQSPRYKIIEKRQSVAFWCNPISGHATLYWYQQILGQGPKLLIQFQNNGVVDDSQLPKDRFSAERLKGVDSTLKIQPAKLEDSAVYLCASSRARGRADTQYFGPGTRLTVL.

The rearrangement joins TRBV6-1 to TRBJ2-3; weak D call: TRBD2 (6 bases). The CDR3 loop spans 13 amino acids. V shed 4 bases and J shed 9 bases, with 14 bases lying between them. CDR1 MNHNS and CDR2 SASEGT come from the germline V gene. The CDR3 DNA reads as TGTGCCAGCAGTGGGGACTGGGCTAGGACGCAGTATTTT. It yields the protein CASSGDWARTQYF.

This clonotype was seen a few times. This rearrangement joins TRBV5-4 to TRBJ1-6; D unresolved. There are 16 residues in the CDR3. Trimming pared 3 bases from V and 3 bases from J, leaving 13 bases between. From germline, CDR1 is SGHNT and CDR2 YYREEE (reference sequence). Here the CDR3 reads CASSSSPILYNSPLHF. In DNA form, the CDR3 reads TGTGCCAGCAGCTCCTCCCCGATTCTCTATAATTCACCCCTCCACTTT.

Concerning this clonotype itself: As the CDR3 is not closed by the conserved phenylalanine or tryptophan, this likely results from a read error. The rearrangement joins TRBV11-2 to TRBJ2-7, with TRBD1 identical over 7 bases. CDR3 size: 16 residues. CDR1 SGHAT and CDR2 FQNNGV come from the germline V gene. V gave up 9 bases and J gave up 2 bases; unmatched junction bases: 16. The CDR3 DNA is TGTGCCAGTAGCCCCCTGCGCCGGGACAGCACCTACGAGCAGTACTTA. Amino acids: CASSPLRRDSTYEQYL.

This clonotype was observed a few times. The chain employs TRBV6-6 and TRBJ2-1; 9 nucleotides line up with TRBD2. Looked up from germline, CDR1 is MNHNY and CDR2 is SVGAGI (reference sequence). Trimming took 2 bases from V and 5 from J; bases not matched to a gene: 7. The CDR3 sequence is 16 residues long. In nucleotides, the CDR3 is TGTGCCAGCAGTTACAGAGCGGGAGGACCAGACAATGAGCAGTTCTTC. Translating it yields CASSYRAGGPDNEQFF.

This sequence joins TRBV10-2 and TRBJ2-3, with a weak D call TRBD2 (6 bases). This CDR3 contains 12 residues. Germline V gene sequence: CDR1 WSHSY, CDR2 SAAADI. V was pared by 8 bases and J by 2 bases, with 8 bases between. In DNA form, the CDR3 reads TGCGCCAGCGGAGGGCTCACAGATACGCAGTATTTT. Its protein product is CASGGLTDTQYF.

The table lists this clonotype with a few counts. This rearrangement joins TRBV12-5 to TRBJ1-1, with D uncertain. This CDR3 has 12 amino acids. CDR1 LGHNT and CDR2 FRNRAP come from the germline V gene. Trimming took off 1 base at V and 5 bases at J, with 5 bases between the two ends. The CDR3 spells CASGLGGTEAFF. CDR3 sequence (DNA): TGTGCTAGTGGTTTGGGAGGAACTGAAGCTTTCTTT.

The chain employs TRBV30 and TRBJ2-7; D may be TRBD1 (6 bases). Between the trimmed V and J ends, which lost 0 bases and 5 bases, there was a span of 11 bases. In germline, CDR1 is GTSNPN, CDR2 SVGIG (reference sequence). The CDR3 has 13 amino acids. The CDR3 nucleotides are TGTGCCTGGAGTGTAGGACAGACCCACGAGCAGTACTTC. The encoded protein is CAWSVGQTHEQYF.

The chain carries TRBV6-1 and TRBJ2-7; D gene ambiguous. Germline lookup yields CDR1 MNHNS and CDR2 SASEGT. The CDR3 totals 12 residues. V was trimmed by 0 bases and J by 5 bases, leaving 5 bases between them. CDR3 nucleotides: TGTGCCAGCAGTGAAGCTGCCCACGAGCAGTACTTC. Translation gives CASSEAAHEQYF.

In its sample, this clonotype was seen many times. The V call is TRBV10-3, the J call TRBJ2-5; D ambiguous. V lost 0 bases, J lost 5 bases, and 7 bases lay in between. The length of the CDR3 is 13 residues. Germline V CDR1 and CDR2: ENHRY, SYGVKD. In DNA, the CDR3 is TGTGCCATCAGTGAGTCGGCTGGTGAGACCCAGTACTTC. Translating gives CAISESAGETQYF.

This clonotype was seen a handful of times. The chain couples TRBV5-1 to TRBJ2-7, with D perhaps TRBD1 (6 bases). V lost 4 bases and J lost 7, with 18 bases in between. Germline CDR1 reads SGHRS; CDR2 reads YFSETQ. The length of the CDR3 is 14 residues. The chain's CDR3 is CASSPTAGVGEQYF. CDR3 sequence (DNA): TGCGCCAGCAGCCCTACGGCAGGGGTAGGAGAGCAGTACTTC.

With regard to this clonotype: The junction shows a germline mismatch at one end, possibly a read error. The chain recombines TRBV11-2 with TRBJ2-2; the D is unclear. The CDR3 spans 16 residues. Germline values: CDR1 SGHAT, CDR2 FQNNGV. The CDR3 sequence is CACSLALGSEDGELFF. The CDR3 nucleotides read TGTGCCTGCAGCTTAGCTTTAGGCTCGGAAGACGGGGAGCTGTTTTTT.

On this clonotype itself: The junction differs from germline at one of its ends, possibly a read error. CDR3 sequence: CANSLEGATYEQYF. For the CDR3, the DNA is TGCGCCAACAGCTTGGAGGGGGCCACCTACGAGCAGTACTTC. V usage is TRBV5-1 and J usage is TRBJ2-7; D is perhaps TRBD1 (7 bases). The CDR3 is 14 residues long. Germline assignment: CDR1 SGHRS and CDR2 YFSETQ.

This chain joins TRBV6-5 and TRBJ1-2; D might be TRBD1 (5 bases). The length of the CDR3 is 12 residues. Per the germline V gene, CDR1 is MNHEY and CDR2 is SVGAGI. Between the trimmed V and J ends, which lost 7 bases and 4 bases, there was a span of 10 bases. The CDR3 is CASKGIGYGYTF. The DNA of the CDR3 is TGTGCCAGCAAGGGGATCGGCTATGGCTACACCTTC.

For this clonotype: At one end the junction does not follow the germline gene, possibly because of a read error. The genes are TRBV6-5 and TRBJ1-5; D possibly corresponds to TRBD1 (5 bases). This CDR3 is built from 13 residues. Germline V gives CDR1 MNHEY, CDR2 SVGAGI. The CDR3 DNA reads TGTGGCAGCAACCCACACCGGGGGGAGCCCCAGCATTTT. Its protein is CGSNPHRGEPQHF.

The rearrangement links TRBV4-1 to TRBJ2-5; 8 bases are shared with TRBD2. The trim removed 1 base at V and 4 bases at J, leaving 8 bases unmatched. The CDR3 sequence is 16 residues long. From germline, CDR1 is MGHRA and CDR2 YSYEKL. The CDR3 DNA follows: TGCGCCAGCAGCCAAGGTTCCCGGGAGGGCCGAGAGACCCAGTACTTC. Its translation: CASSQGSREGRETQYF.

At least ten counts were recorded for this clonotype. The chain employs TRBV6-1 and TRBJ1-5; 7 nucleotides agree with TRBD1. Germline CDR1 is MNHNS and CDR2 is SASEGT. The CDR3 totals 16 residues. After removal of 4 bases from V and 4 bases from J, the junction contained 10 bases not matched to a gene. The chain's CDR3 is CASSVVAGGDNQPQHF. CDR3 nucleotide sequence: TGTGCCAGCAGTGTCGTCGCAGGGGGGGATAATCAGCCCCAGCATTTT.

This chain joins TRBV29-1 and TRBJ2-1; TRBD1 might be the D (6 bases). In germline, CDR1 is SQVTM, CDR2 ANQGSEA. The CDR3 sequence is 14 residues long. Trimming removed 7 bases at V and 6 bases at J, with 19 bases between. For the CDR3, the DNA is TGCAGCGGCATCCTCCCGACAGGTTTCAATGAGCAGTTCTTC. It yields the protein CSGILPTGFNEQFF.